This T cell receptor beta chain comes out of a study of blood T cell repertoires in COVID-19. Study background: COVID-19 samples, acute and convalescent, were from the United States, Italy and Spain. PBMCs, B-cell-depleted T cells, or T cells provided the cDNA or gDNA that made up the material.

Per the authors' pipeline: Estimation of nucleated cell counts relied on the amplification of reference gene primers. The protocol was immunoSEQ multiplex PCR, while the TCRdb copy is restricted to in-frame clones and leaves out a portion. From that table come the V and J calls and clone size; the DNA was used to work out D and trimming. The top ten clones hold approximately 7.5% of a sample with under 300,000 clones, roughly 90% of them seen once. Trimming took 5 bases from V and 0 from J; bases not matched to a gene: 14. Looked up from germline, CDR1 is SEHNR and CDR2 is FQNEAQ (reference sequence). This CDR3 spans 19 amino acids. This clone was counted many times.

V gene TRBV7-9 combines with J gene TRBJ1-3, with 9 bases aligning to TRBD1. The origin of this receptor is a man between 60 and 70 years old who had recovered from COVID-19. The sequenced sample consisted of peripheral blood. The CDR3 region has the DNA TGTGCCAGCAGCCGCGTCCACAGGGGGCCTAAATTCTCTGGAAACACCATATATTTT. Its protein is CASSRVHRGPKFSGNTIYF.